Each of the 21 T cell receptor beta chains below was sequenced from the same sample in a study of CD8+ T cells in alopecia areata. The treatment denotes: oral pan-JAK inhibitor, 5-10 mg twice daily. RNA extraction and reverse transcription yielded cDNA as sequencing template. Here immunoSEQ multiplex PCR was the method, and the copy in TCRdb shows in-frame clones only, minus some. The table includes 200,000 to 250,000 clones, 40% to 55% detected once. The specimen was CD4+ T cells sorted from blood, collected at approximately week 37, from a patient treated with tofacitinib. The source of these receptors is a human donor with alopecia areata.

The chain employs TRBV7-8 and TRBJ2-7, with D perhaps matching TRBD1 (6 bases). There are 12 residues in the CDR3. Germline V gives CDR1 SGHVS, CDR2 FQNEAQ. V lost 5 bases and J 3 bases, leaving 8 bases between the germline ends. The CDR3 DNA sequence: TGTGCCAGCAGCCAGGACAGCTACGAGCAGTACTTC. Amino acids: CASSQDSYEQYF.

This clone was seen just once. The chain employs TRBV4-1 and TRBJ1-4; 10 positions agree with TRBD1. CDR1 is MGHRA and CDR2 is YSYEKL in the germline V gene. V lost 4 bases and J lost 8; bases outside the gene matches: 4. The CDR3 runs 14 residues. The CDR3 protein is CASSLRQGAEKLFF. DNA of the CDR3: TGCGCCAGCAGCCTTCGACAGGGGGCGGAAAAACTGTTTTTT.

This clone turned up a few times. The rearrangement uses TRBV7-2 and TRBJ2-2; D gene uncertain. The V gene lost 1 base and the J gene lost 10 bases, with 16 bases spanning the gap. The CDR3 is 15 amino acids. Looked up from germline, CDR1 is SGHTA and CDR2 is FQGNSA. Written as DNA, the CDR3 is TGTGCCAGCAGCTTAGAAGGGCATCCGGAAATGGAGCTGTTTTTT. Translated, it gives CASSLEGHPEMELFF.

This clone has only a few counts. This chain connects TRBV6-1 to TRBJ2-3; perhaps TRBD2 as D (6 bases). The CDR3 has 18 amino acids. V was trimmed by 0 bases and J by 5 bases, leaving 21 bases between them. Germline CDR1 and CDR2: MNHNS and SASEGT. CDR3 sequence: CASSEAPPRAGGVDTQYF. In nucleotides, the CDR3 is TGTGCCAGCAGTGAAGCCCCGCCGCGGGCAGGAGGGGTAGATACGCAGTATTTT.

This clone was seen once. CDR3 DNA sequence: TGTGCCAGCAGCCCTGGGAGGAGCTCTGGGGCCAACGTCCTGACTTTC. Protein product: CASSPGRSSGANVLTF. The chain joins TRBV9 to TRBJ2-6; D perhaps matches TRBD2 (6 bases). The germline V gene encodes CDR1 SGDLS and CDR2 YYNGEE. Trimming shortened V by 4 bases and J by 0 bases, and 11 bases separated the two germline ends. The CDR3 is 16 residues long.

The chain has TRBV30 and TRBJ1-1, with a possible D match to TRBD1 (5 bases). This CDR3 is built from 17 residues. V was cut by 4 bases and J by 0 bases, with 21 bases left in between. CDR1 GTSNPN and CDR2 SVGIG come from the germline V gene (reference sequence). CDR3 residues: CAWNGAGGVTVNTEAFF. CDR3 DNA sequence: TGTGCCTGGAATGGGGCAGGAGGGGTTACGGTGAACACTGAAGCTTTCTTT. Combining the CDR3 with reference TRBV30 and TRBJ1-1 gives the whole variable domain SQTIHQWPATLVQPVGSPLSLECTVEGTSNPNLYWYRQAAGRGLQLLFYSVGIGQISSEVPQNLSASRPQDRQFILSSKKLLLSDSGFYLCAWNGAGGVTVNTEAFFGQGTRLTVV.

This rearrangement joins TRBV27 to TRBJ2-5; TRBD1 might be the D (6 bases). CDR1 and CDR2 (germline): MNHEY, SMNVEV (reference sequence). CDR3 length equals 15 residues. Trimming pared 5 bases from V and 1 base from J, leaving 14 bases between. CDR3 sequence: CASSHRRQAQETQYF. The CDR3 coding sequence is TGTGCCAGCAGTCACCGACGACAGGCCCAAGAGACCCAGTACTTC.

This clone turned up a few times. A read error may produce the germline difference seen at one junction end. The chain has TRBV19 and TRBJ1-1; D is perhaps TRBD1 (5 bases). CDR3 size: 11 residues. Germline V CDR1 and CDR2: LNHDA, SQIVND (reference sequence). This CDR3 is CASSIAGRAAF. For the CDR3, the DNA is TGTGCCAGTAGTATTGCAGGGCGAGCAGCCTTT. Full variable domain (outside the CDR3, taken from reference TRBV19 and TRBJ1-1): DGGITQSPKYLFRKEGQNVTLSCEQNLNHDAMYWYRQDPGQGLRLIYYSQIVNDFQKGDIAEGYSVSREKKESFPLTVTSAQKNPTAFYLCASSIAGRAAFGQGTRLTVV.

This chain uses TRBV27 with TRBJ2-5, with a possible D match to TRBD2 (6 bases). Trimming took 5 bases from V and 7 from J, leaving 17 bases between them. The CDR3 consists of 14 residues. Germline V gene data show CDR1 as MNHEY and CDR2 as SMNVEV (reference sequence). The CDR3 DNA reads TGTGCCAGCAGTCCGGACGGCCGGCGGGGGACCCAGTACTTC. Translated: CASSPDGRRGTQYF.

This clone was counted a few times. The gene calls are TRBV27 and TRBJ2-3, with TRBD1 as a possible D gene (6 bases). The germline V and J ends were trimmed by 3 bases and 6 bases, with 13 bases remaining between them. Germline V gene data show CDR1 as MNHEY and CDR2 as SMNVEV (reference sequence). This CDR3 region has 14 residues. The CDR3: CASSFSTGRDTQYF. CDR3 nucleotide sequence: TGTGCCAGCAGTTTTTCGACAGGCAGGGATACGCAGTATTTT.

This rearrangement joins TRBV6-1 to TRBJ2-1, with 7 bases that match TRBD1. The CDR3 has 12 amino acids. V trimming: 0 bases; J trimming: 13 bases; junction bases outside the gene matches: 3. Germline assignment: CDR1 MNHNS and CDR2 SASEGT. The CDR3 sequence: CASSEATGCQFF. The CDR3 DNA follows: TGTGCCAGCAGTGAAGCGACAGGGTGTCAGTTCTTC.

This clone was observed a few times. CDR3 region: CAWRSGLGRGYTF. The CDR3 DNA reads as TGTGCCTGGAGGTCGGGCCTCGGCCGTGGCTACACCTTC. The V and J genes are TRBV30 and TRBJ1-2; no reliable D call. In germline, CDR1 is GTSNPN, CDR2 SVGIG (reference sequence). Trimming took off 3 bases at V and 7 bases at J, with 15 bases between the two ends. The CDR3 loop spans 13 amino acids. The full variable domain, with the rest looked up from reference TRBV30 and TRBJ1-2, is SQTIHQWPATLVQPVGSPLSLECTVEGTSNPNLYWYRQAAGRGLQLLFYSVGIGQISSEVPQNLSASRPQDRQFILSSKKLLLSDSGFYLCAWRSGLGRGYTFGSGTRLTVV.

The rearrangement joins TRBV10-1 to TRBJ1-2, with D possibly being TRBD1 (6 bases). Trimming removed 2 bases at V and 4 bases at J, with 11 bases between. Germline assignment: CDR1 WNHNN and CDR2 SYGVQD (reference sequence). The CDR3 has 14 residues. The CDR3, as DNA: TGCGCCAGCAGTGAGGACAGGTTTATCTATGGCTACACCTTC. Translation gives CASSEDRFIYGYTF.

The rearrangement uses TRBV2 and TRBJ1-4; no clear D. CDR3 size: 15 residues. V was trimmed by 8 bases and J by 0 bases, leaving 13 bases between them. Per the germline V gene, CDR1 is SNHLY and CDR2 is FYNNEI. CDR3 amino acids: CASDGSAATNEKLFF. The DNA for the CDR3 is TGTGCCAGCGACGGGTCAGCTGCAACTAATGAAAAACTGTTTTTT.

V usage is TRBV9 and J usage is TRBJ2-5, with 10 bases lining up with TRBD1. This CDR3 is built from 16 residues. From germline, CDR1 is SGDLS and CDR2 YYNGEE. With 4 bases clipped from V and 7 bases from J, the junction kept 13 bases outside the gene matches. CDR3 sequence: CASSPEGTGAPRTQYF. CDR3 DNA: TGTGCCAGCAGCCCCGAGGGGACAGGGGCTCCCCGGACCCAGTACTTC. Combining the CDR3 with reference TRBV9 and TRBJ2-5 gives the whole variable domain DSGVTQTPKHLITATGQRVTLRCSPRSGDLSVYWYQQSLDQGLQFLIQYYNGEERAKGNILERFSAQQFPDLHSELNLSSLELGDSALYFCASSPEGTGAPRTQYFGPGTRLLVL.

The chain recombines TRBV15 with TRBJ1-2; TRBD1 aligns across 7 bases. The V gene end was trimmed by 5 bases and the J gene end by 3 bases; junction bases not matched to a gene: 3. Germline assignment: CDR1 LNHNV and CDR2 YYDKDF (reference sequence). The CDR3 has 13 amino acids. In nucleotides, the CDR3 is TGTGCCACCAGCCGGGACAGAGACTATGGCTACACCTTC. It is translated as CATSRDRDYGYTF.

The chain links TRBV10-3 to TRBJ2-3; 8 bases fit TRBD2. The germline V gene has CDR1 ENHRY and CDR2 SYGVKD. With V trimmed by 5 bases and J by 1 base, 11 bases remained unmatched. This CDR3 region has 17 residues. In DNA, the CDR3 is TGTGCCATCAGTTTCTTTCGGGGAGCGGGAGGCACAGATACGCAGTATTTT. Protein product: CAISFFRGAGGTDTQYF.

This clone was observed once. The chain recombines TRBV7-9 with TRBJ2-3; no clear D. The CDR3 has 14 amino acids. The germline CDR1 and CDR2 sequences are SEHNR and FQNEAQ (reference sequence). V lost 5 bases and J lost 4, with 13 bases in between. The CDR3 spells CASSPTRPPDTQYF. CDR3 nucleotide sequence: TGTGCCAGCAGCCCCACCCGGCCGCCAGATACGCAGTATTTT.

This clone appeared once. This chain joins TRBV7-2 and TRBJ2-7; 7 bases align to TRBD2. The CDR3 extends over 12 amino acids. The germline gives CDR1 SGHTA, CDR2 FQGNSA. With 1 base clipped from V and 6 bases from J, the junction kept 0 bases outside the gene matches. CDR3 amino acids: CASSLVAGEQYF. CDR3 coding DNA: TGTGCCAGCAGCTTAGTAGCGGGCGAGCAGTACTTC.

The chain has TRBV28 and TRBJ1-1; tentative D call: TRBD1 (5 bases). This CDR3 region has 10 residues. V shed 6 bases and J shed 11 bases, with 10 bases lying between them. CDR1 and CDR2 (germline): MDHEN, SYDVKM. The CDR3 here is CASRAGVAFF. The CDR3 DNA reads TGTGCCAGCAGGGCGGGGGTTGCTTTCTTT. The variable domain in full, completed from reference TRBV28 and TRBJ1-1, reads DVKVTQSSRYLVKRTGEKVFLECVQDMDHENMFWYRQDPGLGLRLIYFSYDVKMKEKGDIPEGYSVSREKKERFSLILESASTNQTSMYLCASRAGVAFFGQGTRLTVV.

This clone has only a few counts. The chain links TRBV11-2 to TRBJ2-5; 7 bases are a match to TRBD2. Germline V gene sequence: CDR1 SGHAT, CDR2 FQNNGV. V dropped 5 bases and J dropped 8; count of bases not matched to a gene: 8. This CDR3 spans 13 amino acids. The CDR3 is CASSGLGGVTQYF. As DNA, the CDR3 is TGTGCCAGCAGCGGACTAGGAGGGGTAACCCAGTACTTC.